This TCR beta chain stems from a study of CD8+CD57+ T cells in acquired aplastic anemia (dated by TCRdb to 2017 to 2018). With regard to the full study: Extracted DNA from sorted CD4+ and CD8+ cells averaged around 2.9 ug, ranging from roughly 0.17 to 27.4 ug. For healthy donor samples, the average read count was about 10 million for CD4+ cells and 11 million to 14 million for CD8+ cells.

Many counts were recorded for this clonotype. This clone's antigen is unknown. Base qualities were left out, and no much larger clone turns up one base away. The CDR3 runs 12 residues from the cysteine to the phenylalanine. The only DNA kept is the CDR3, 36 bases in frame from the first base. Looking up the germline V gene (reference sequence) yields CDR1 DFQATT and CDR2 SNEGSKA. V loses 6 bases of germline sequence and J loses 2 bases, and the interval between the two ends is 10 bases. In this study, sorted CD4+ and CD8+ T cells from the blood of healthy subjects and of severe aplastic anemia patients had their TCR repertoires deep-sequenced. Ficoll-Paque density gradient centrifugation was used to isolate peripheral blood mononuclear cells. Before DNA extraction, CD4+ and CD8+ T cells were sorted with FACS or magnetic beads. Profiling of TCR beta VDJ combinations and CDR3 sequences used genomic DNA as the template. An Illumina HiSeq 2000 was used for TCR repertoire sequencing. Turning to the authors' computational methods: TRBV/TRBJ rearrangement plots, CDR3 size and DJ length profiles, and Simpson's diversity index were used to assess repertoires. The immunodominant clone was defined as the most abundant DNA sequence in deep sequencing data. CDR3 amino acid sequences were checked for sharing across subjects and were also compared against the VDJdb database and published repertoires. TCRdb handled the public reads itself, with Q25 trimming in fastp and clone calling in MiXCR, and kept productive beta chains. All rows with the same CDR3 protein become a single entry with the most common DNA and genes. The V and J calls and clone size are TCRdb's, not the authors'. Counted in this sample were approximately 160,000 distinct CDR3 sequences; around 45% of them appeared once. Approximately 1% of the sample is taken by the ten largest.

Study-wide findings and limitations: Approximately 31 CD8+ CDR3 sequences were found in both patients and controls but appeared to be highly expressed in patients and within the immunodominant clones of the patients. Patients and healthy controls showed no significant difference in CD8+ Simpson's diversity (P=0.060).

This chain joins TRBV20-1 to TRBJ2-5; too little of a D gene remains to name it. This TCR came from a human donor in good health. The sample consisted of sorted CD4+, CD8+, or CD8+CD57+ T cells (not recorded which) from PBMCs. For the CDR3, the sequence is CSAFSGQETQYF. The nucleotide sequence is TGCAGTGCCTTTTCGGGTCAAGAGACCCAGTACTTC.